One T cell receptor beta chain is described in this entry. The target antigen is unknown. This entry is derived from a study of post-analysis software for immune sequencing data. Whole-study context: Some patients lacked subtype; others had relapsing-remitting, secondary progressive or progressive-relapsing disease.

Findings and limits, study-wide: TRBV5-6, TRBV5-1 and TRBV20-1 belonged to a set of about five TRBV segments that were more frequent in patients than controls. The study found significantly lower normalized Chao1 diversity in multiple sclerosis patients than in controls.

The ends were cut back, 6 bases at V and 1 base at J, with 12 bases in the middle. CDR1 is SQVTM and CDR2 is ANQGSEA in the germline V gene. This CDR3 spans 13 amino acids. Unique molecular identifiers tagged the TCR beta cDNA libraries. TCRdb itself ran the PCR reads through MiXCR, one entry per CDR3 protein. Of hundreds of thousands of distinct CDR3 sequences listed, roughly 27% are singletons. The clonotype comes from a girl between 10 and 17 years old with multiple sclerosis. V gene TRBV29-1 combines with J gene TRBJ2-5; D is undetermined. Sequencing was done on a sample of blood. As DNA, the CDR3 is TGCAGCGTGGGCCGGACGATCCAAGAGACCCAGTACTTC. Translating it yields CSVGRTIQETQYF.